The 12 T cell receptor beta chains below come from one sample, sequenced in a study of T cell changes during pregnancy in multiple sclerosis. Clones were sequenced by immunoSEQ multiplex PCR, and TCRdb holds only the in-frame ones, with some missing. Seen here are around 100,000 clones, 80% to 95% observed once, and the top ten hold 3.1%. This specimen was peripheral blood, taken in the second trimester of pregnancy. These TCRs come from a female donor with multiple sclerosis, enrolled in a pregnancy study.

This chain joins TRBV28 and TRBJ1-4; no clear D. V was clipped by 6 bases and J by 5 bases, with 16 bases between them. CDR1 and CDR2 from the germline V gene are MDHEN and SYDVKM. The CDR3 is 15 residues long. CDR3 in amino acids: CASSSHGLNNEKLFF. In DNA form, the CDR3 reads TGTGCCAGCAGCTCCCACGGACTCAACAATGAAAAACTGTTTTTT. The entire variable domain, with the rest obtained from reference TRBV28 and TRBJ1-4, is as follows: DVKVTQSSRYLVKRTGEKVFLECVQDMDHENMFWYRQDPGLGLRLIYFSYDVKMKEKGDIPEGYSVSREKKERFSLILESASTNQTSMYLCASSSHGLNNEKLFFGSGTQLSVL.

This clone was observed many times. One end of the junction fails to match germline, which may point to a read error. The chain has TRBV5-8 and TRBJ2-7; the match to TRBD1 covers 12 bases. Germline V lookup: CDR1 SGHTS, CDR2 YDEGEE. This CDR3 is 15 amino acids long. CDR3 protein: CASSLEGQGAYAMEF. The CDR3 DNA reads TGTGCCAGCAGCTTGGAGGGACAGGGGGCGTACGCGATGGAATTC.

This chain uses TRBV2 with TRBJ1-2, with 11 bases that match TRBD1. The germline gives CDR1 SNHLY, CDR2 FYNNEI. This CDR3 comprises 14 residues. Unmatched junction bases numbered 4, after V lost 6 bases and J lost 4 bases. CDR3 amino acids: CASRPGQGVYGYTF. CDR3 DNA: TGTGCCAGCAGACCGGGACAGGGGGTCTATGGCTACACCTTC.

The CDR3 region has the DNA TGTGCCAGTAGTATAGACAGTGCCAATCAGCCCCAGCATTTT. Amino acids: CASSIDSANQPQHF. The V call is TRBV19, the J call TRBJ1-5, with D unresolved. With 0 bases removed from V and 3 bases from J, the gap between germline ends came to 6 bases. Looked up from germline, CDR1 is LNHDA and CDR2 is SQIVND (reference sequence). The CDR3 covers 14 residues.

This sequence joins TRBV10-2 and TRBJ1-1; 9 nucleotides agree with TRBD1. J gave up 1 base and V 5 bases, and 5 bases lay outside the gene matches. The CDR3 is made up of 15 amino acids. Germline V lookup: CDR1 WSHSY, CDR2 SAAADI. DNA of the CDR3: TGCGCCAGCAGTCGGGAACAGGGGGCGAACACTGAAGCTTTCTTT. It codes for CASSREQGANTEAFF.

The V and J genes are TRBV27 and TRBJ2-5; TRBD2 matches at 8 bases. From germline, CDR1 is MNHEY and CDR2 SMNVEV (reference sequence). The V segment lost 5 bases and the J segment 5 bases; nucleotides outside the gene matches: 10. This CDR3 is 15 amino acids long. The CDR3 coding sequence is TGTGCCAGCAGTCCCTCCGGGAGGGCCCTGGAGACCCAGTACTTC. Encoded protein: CASSPSGRALETQYF.

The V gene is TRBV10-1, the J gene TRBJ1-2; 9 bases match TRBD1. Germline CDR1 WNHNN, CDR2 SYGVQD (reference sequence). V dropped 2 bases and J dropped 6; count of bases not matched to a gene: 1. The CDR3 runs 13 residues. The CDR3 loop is CASSENRGHGYTF. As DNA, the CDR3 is TGCGCCAGCAGTGAGAACAGGGGGCATGGCTACACCTTC.

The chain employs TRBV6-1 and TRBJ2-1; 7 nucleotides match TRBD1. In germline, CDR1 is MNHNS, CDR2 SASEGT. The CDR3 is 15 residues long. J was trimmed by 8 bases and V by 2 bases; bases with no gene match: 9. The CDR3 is CASSERQGEYYEQFF. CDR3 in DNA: TGTGCCAGCAGTGAAAGGCAGGGGGAGTATTATGAGCAGTTCTTC.

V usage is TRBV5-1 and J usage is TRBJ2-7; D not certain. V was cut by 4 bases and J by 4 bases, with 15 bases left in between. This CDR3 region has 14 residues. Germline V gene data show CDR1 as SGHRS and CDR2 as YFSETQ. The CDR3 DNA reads TGCGCCAGCAGCCCTACCTCAAGTCGATACGAGCAGTACTTC. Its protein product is CASSPTSSRYEQYF.

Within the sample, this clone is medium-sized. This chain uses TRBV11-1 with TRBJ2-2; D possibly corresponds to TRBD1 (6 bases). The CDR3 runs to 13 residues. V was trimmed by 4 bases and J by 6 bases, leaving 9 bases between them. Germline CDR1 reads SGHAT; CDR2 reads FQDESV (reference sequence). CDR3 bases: TGTGCCAGCAGCTCGCGGACAGCCGGGGAGCTGTTTTTT. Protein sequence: CASSSRTAGELFF.

In DNA, the CDR3 is TGTGCCAGCAGTTTCCAGGGGATGGGAGAAAAACTGTTTTTT. This codes for CASSFQGMGEKLFF. V and J are TRBV2 and TRBJ1-4, with a weak D call TRBD1 (6 bases). Looked up from germline, CDR1 is SNHLY and CDR2 is FYNNEI. This CDR3 spans 14 amino acids. The germline V and J ends were trimmed by 5 bases and 8 bases, with 15 bases remaining between them. The variable domain in full, with the rest retrieved from reference TRBV2 and TRBJ1-4, is EPEVTQTPSHQVTQMGQEVILRCVPISNHLYFYWYRQILGQKVEFLVSFYNNEISEKSEIFDDQFSVERPDGSNFTLKIRSTKLEDSAMYFCASSFQGMGEKLFFGSGTQLSVL.

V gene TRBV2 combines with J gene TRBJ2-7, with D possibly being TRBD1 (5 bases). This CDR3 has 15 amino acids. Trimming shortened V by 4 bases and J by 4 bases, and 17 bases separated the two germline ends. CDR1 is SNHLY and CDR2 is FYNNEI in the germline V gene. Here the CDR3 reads CASSVNRRKGYEQYF. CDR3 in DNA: TGTGCCAGCAGTGTGAACAGGCGTAAGGGGTACGAGCAGTACTTC.